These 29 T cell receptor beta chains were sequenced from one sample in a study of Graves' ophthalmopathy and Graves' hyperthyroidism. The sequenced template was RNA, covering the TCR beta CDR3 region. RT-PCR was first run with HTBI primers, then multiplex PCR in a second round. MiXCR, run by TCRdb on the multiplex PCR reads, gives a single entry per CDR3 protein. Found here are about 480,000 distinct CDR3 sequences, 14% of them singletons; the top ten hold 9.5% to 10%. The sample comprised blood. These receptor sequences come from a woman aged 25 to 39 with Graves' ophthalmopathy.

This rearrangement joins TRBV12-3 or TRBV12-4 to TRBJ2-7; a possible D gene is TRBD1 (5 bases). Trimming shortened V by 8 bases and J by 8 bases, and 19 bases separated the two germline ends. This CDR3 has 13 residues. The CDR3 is CASGIGQGTKQYF. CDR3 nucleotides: TGTGCCAGCGGCATAGGCCAGGGCACCAAGCAGTACTTC.

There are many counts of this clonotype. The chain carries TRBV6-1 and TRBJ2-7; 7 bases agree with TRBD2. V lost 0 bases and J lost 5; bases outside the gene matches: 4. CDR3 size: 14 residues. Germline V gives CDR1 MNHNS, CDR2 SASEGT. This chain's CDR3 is CASSEASGRDEQYF. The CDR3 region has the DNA TGTGCCAGCAGTGAAGCGTCGGGGAGGGACGAGCAGTACTTC.

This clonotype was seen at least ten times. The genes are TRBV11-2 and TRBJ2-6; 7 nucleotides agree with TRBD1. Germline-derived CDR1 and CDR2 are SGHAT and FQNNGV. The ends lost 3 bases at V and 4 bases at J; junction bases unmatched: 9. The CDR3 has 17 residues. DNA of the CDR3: TGTGCCAGCAGCTTGGACAGGCCCCTCGTAGGGGCCAACGTCCTGACTTTC. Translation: CASSLDRPLVGANVLTF.

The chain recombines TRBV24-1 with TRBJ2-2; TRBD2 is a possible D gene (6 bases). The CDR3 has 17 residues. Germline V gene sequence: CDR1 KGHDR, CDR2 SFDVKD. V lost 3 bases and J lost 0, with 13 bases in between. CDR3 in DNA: TGTGCCACCAGTGATGTGGGGGGAATACCGAACACCGGGGAGCTGTTTTTT. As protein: CATSDVGGIPNTGELFF.

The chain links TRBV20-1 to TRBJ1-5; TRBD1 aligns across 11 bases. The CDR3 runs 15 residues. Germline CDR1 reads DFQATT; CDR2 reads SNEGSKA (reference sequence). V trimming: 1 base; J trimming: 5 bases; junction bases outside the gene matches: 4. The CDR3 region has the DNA TGCAGTGCTAGAGTACCGGGACAGGGGGATCAGCCCCAGCATTTT. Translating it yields CSARVPGQGDQPQHF.

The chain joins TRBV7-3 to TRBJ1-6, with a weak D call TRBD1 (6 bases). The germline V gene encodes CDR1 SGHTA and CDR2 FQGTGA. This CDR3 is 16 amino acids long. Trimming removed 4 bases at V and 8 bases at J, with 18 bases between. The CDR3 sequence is CASSSNGGRRDSPLHF. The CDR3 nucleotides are TGTGCCAGCAGCTCCAACGGGGGGCGGAGGGATTCACCCCTCCACTTT.

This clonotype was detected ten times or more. The CDR3 here is CASARTSGAYSQYF. The CDR3 bases are TGTGCCAGCGCCCGGACTAGCGGGGCCTACTCGCAGTACTTC. The V gene is TRBV6-5, the J gene TRBJ2-7; 12 bases align to TRBD2. The CDR3 covers 14 residues. CDR1 is MNHEY, CDR2 SVGAGI, per germline. J gave up 9 bases and V 8 bases, and 11 bases lay outside the gene matches.

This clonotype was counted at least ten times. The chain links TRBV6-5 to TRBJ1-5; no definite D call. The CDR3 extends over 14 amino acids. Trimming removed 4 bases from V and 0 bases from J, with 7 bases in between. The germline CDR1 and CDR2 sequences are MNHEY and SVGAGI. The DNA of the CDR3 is TGTGCCAGCAGTTTGACGAATAGCAATCAGCCCCAGCATTTT. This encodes CASSLTNSNQPQHF.

The CDR3 coding sequence is TGTGCCAGCAGCCCATCTTTCGGACTAGCGGGAGGGCCTCGGAAATTAGAGACCCAGTACTTC. This gives the protein CASSPSFGLAGGPRKLETQYF. This sequence joins TRBV28 and TRBJ2-5; TRBD2 agrees at 15 bases. CDR3 length: 21 residues. Germline V lookup: CDR1 MDHEN, CDR2 SYDVKM. Trimming at V came to 6 bases and at J to 4 bases, leaving 21 bases not matched to a gene. The full variable domain, in which reference TRBV28 and TRBJ2-5 provide the parts outside the CDR3, is DVKVTQSSRYLVKRTGEKVFLECVQDMDHENMFWYRQDPGLGLRLIYFSYDVKMKEKGDIPEGYSVSREKKERFSLILESASTNQTSMYLCASSPSFGLAGGPRKLETQYFGPGTRLLVL.

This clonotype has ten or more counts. CDR3 nucleotides: TGTGCCAACGAGGACAGCTATGGCTACACCTTC. As protein: CANEDSYGYTF. The chain combines TRBV28 with TRBJ1-2, with a possible D match to TRBD1 (6 bases). The V end lost 10 bases, the J end lost 4 bases, and 10 bases lay between the germline ends. The CDR3 covers 11 residues. CDR1 and CDR2 from the germline V gene are MDHEN and SYDVKM.

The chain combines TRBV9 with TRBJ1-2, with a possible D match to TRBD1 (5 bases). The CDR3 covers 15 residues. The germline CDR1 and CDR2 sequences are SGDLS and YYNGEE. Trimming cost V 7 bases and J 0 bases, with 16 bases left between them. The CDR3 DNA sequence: TGTGCCAGCGGCGGGACTTTCTCAGCTAACTATGGCTACACCTTC. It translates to CASGGTFSANYGYTF.

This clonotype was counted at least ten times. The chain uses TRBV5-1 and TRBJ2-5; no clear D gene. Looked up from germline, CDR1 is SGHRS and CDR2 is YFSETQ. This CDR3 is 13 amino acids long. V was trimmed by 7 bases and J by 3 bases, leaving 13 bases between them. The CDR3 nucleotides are TGCGCCAGCTCGGTAAGAGCCGAAGAGACCCAGTACTTC. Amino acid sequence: CASSVRAEETQYF.

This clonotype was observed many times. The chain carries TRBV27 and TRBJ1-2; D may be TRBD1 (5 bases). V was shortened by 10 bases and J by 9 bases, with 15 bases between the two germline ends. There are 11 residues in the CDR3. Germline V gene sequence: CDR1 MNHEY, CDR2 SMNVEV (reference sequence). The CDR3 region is CATSGRGRYTF. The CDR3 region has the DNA TGTGCCACCAGCGGCCGGGGACGCTACACCTTC.

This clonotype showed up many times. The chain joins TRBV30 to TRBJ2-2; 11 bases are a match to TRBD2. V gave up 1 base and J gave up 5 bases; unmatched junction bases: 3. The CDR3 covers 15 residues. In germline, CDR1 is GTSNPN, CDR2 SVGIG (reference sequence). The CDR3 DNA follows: TGTGCCTGGAGTGAACTAGCGGGAGCAACCGGGGAGCTGTTTTTT. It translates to CAWSELAGATGELFF. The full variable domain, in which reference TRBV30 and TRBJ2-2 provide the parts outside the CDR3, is SQTIHQWPATLVQPVGSPLSLECTVEGTSNPNLYWYRQAAGRGLQLLFYSVGIGQISSEVPQNLSASRPQDRQFILSSKKLLLSDSGFYLCAWSELAGATGELFFGEGSRLTVL.

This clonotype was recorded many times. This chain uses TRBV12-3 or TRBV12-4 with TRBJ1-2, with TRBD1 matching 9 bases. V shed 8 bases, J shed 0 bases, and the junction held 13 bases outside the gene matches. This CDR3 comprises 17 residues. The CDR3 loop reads CASSGGTGTKTNYGYTF. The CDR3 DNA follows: TGTGCCAGCTCCGGAGGGACAGGGACGAAGACTAACTATGGCTACACCTTC.

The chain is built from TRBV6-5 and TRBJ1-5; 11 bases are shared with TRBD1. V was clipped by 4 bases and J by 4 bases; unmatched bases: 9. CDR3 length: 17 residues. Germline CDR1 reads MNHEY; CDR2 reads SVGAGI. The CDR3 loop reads CASSSLTGTGGNQPQHF. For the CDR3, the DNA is TGTGCCAGCAGTTCTCTTACCGGGACAGGGGGGAATCAGCCCCAGCATTTT.

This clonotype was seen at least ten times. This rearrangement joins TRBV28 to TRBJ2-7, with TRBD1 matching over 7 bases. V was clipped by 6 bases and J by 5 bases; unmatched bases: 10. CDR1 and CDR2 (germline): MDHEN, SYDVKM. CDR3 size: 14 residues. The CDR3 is CASSPTGLVDEQYF. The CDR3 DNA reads TGTGCCAGCAGCCCGACAGGGTTAGTCGACGAGCAGTACTTC.

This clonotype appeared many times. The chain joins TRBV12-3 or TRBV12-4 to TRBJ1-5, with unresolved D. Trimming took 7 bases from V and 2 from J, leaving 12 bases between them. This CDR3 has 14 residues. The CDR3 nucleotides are TGTGCCAGCACCCCGGGCGGCGGCAATCAGCCCCAGCATTTT. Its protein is CASTPGGGNQPQHF.

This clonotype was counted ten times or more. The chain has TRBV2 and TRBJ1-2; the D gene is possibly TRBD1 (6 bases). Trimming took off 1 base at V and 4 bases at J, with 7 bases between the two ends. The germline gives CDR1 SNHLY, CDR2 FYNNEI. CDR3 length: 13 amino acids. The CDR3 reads CASSEEGGYGYTF. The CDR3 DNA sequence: TGTGCCAGCAGTGAAGAGGGGGGCTATGGCTACACCTTC. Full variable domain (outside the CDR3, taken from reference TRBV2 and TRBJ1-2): EPEVTQTPSHQVTQMGQEVILRCVPISNHLYFYWYRQILGQKVEFLVSFYNNEISEKSEIFDDQFSVERPDGSNFTLKIRSTKLEDSAMYFCASSEEGGYGYTFGSGTRLTVV.

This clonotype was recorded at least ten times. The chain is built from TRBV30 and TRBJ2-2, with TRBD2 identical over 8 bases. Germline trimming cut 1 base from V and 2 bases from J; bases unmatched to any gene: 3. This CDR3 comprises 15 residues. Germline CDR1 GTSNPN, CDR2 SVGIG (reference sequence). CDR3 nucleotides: TGTGCCTGGAGTGGGCTAGCGGGTAACACCGGGGAGCTGTTTTTT. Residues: CAWSGLAGNTGELFF.

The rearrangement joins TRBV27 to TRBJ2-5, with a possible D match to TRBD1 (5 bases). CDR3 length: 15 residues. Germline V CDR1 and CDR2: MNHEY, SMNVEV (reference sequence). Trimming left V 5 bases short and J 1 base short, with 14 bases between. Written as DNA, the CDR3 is TGTGCCAGCAGTGGGGCTAGGTGGGCCCAAGAGACCCAGTACTTC. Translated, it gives CASSGARWAQETQYF.

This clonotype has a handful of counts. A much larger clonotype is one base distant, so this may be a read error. In nucleotides, the CDR3 is TGCGCCAGCAGCCCCCTTGGTCGTAGGGGGGGGAGCACCGGGGAGCTGTTTTTT. It yields the protein CASSPLGRRGGSTGELFF. V is TRBV4-1 and J is TRBJ2-2; perhaps TRBD2 as D (7 bases). From germline, CDR1 is MGHRA and CDR2 YSYEKL. The CDR3 is made up of 18 amino acids. Trimming removed 4 bases at V and 4 bases at J, with 22 bases between.

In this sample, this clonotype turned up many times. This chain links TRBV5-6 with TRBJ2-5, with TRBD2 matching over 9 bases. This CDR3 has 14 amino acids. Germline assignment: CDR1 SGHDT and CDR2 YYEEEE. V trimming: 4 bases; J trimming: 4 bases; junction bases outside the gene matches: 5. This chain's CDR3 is CASSHNSGRETQYF. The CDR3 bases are TGTGCCAGCAGCCACAATAGCGGGAGAGAGACCCAGTACTTC. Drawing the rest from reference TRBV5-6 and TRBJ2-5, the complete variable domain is DAGVTQSPTHLIKTRGQQVTLRCSPKSGHDTVSWYQQALGQGPQFIFQYYEEEERQRGNFPDRFSGHQFPNYSSELNVNALLLGDSALYLCASSHNSGRETQYFGPGTRLLVL.

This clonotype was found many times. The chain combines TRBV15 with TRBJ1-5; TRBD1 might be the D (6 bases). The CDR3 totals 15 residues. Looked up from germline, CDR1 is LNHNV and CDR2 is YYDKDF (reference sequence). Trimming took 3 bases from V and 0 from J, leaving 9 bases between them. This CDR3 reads CATSRVRGSNQPQHF. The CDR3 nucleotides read TGTGCCACCAGCAGGGTCAGGGGTAGCAATCAGCCCCAGCATTTT.

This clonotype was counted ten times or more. The CDR3 loop reads CASSEGRDEQYF. The CDR3 nucleotides read TGTGCCAGCAGTGAAGGGCGGGACGAGCAGTACTTC. V is TRBV6-1 and J is TRBJ2-7; D is perhaps TRBD2 (5 bases). The CDR3 loop spans 12 amino acids. Trimming took off 1 base at V and 5 bases at J, with 6 bases between the two ends. Germline CDR1 is MNHNS and CDR2 is SASEGT.

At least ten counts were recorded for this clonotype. This chain's CDR3 is CASSLMGTEAFF. CDR3 DNA sequence: TGTGCCAGCAGTTTAATGGGGACTGAAGCTTTCTTT. The V gene is TRBV28, the J gene TRBJ1-1; D gene uncertain. This CDR3 contains 12 residues. V was clipped by 2 bases and J by 5 bases, with 6 bases between them. From germline, CDR1 is MDHEN and CDR2 SYDVKM.

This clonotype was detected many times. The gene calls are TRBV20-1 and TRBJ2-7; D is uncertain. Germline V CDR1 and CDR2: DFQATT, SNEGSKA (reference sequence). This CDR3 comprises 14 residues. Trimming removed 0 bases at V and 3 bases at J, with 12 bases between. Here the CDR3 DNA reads TGCAGTGCTAGAGATCCCCGGTCCCACTACGAGCAGTACTTC. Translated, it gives CSARDPRSHYEQYF.

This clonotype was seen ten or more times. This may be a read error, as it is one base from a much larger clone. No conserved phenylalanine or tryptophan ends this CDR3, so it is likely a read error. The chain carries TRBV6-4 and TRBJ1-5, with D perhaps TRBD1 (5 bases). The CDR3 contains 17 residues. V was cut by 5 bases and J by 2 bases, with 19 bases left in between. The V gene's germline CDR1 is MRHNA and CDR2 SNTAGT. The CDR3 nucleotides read TGTGCCAGCAGTAGGGTGGTGGGGGGAGAGGGCAATCAGCCCCAGCATTCT. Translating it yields CASSRVVGGEGNQPQHS.

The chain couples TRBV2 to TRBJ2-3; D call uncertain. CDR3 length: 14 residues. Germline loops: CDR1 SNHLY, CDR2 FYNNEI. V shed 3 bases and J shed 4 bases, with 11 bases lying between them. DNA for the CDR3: TGTGCCAGCAGTGAGGAAGGGATGGCAGATACGCAGTATTTT. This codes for CASSEEGMADTQYF.